The rows below give T cell receptor beta chains drawn from one sample of a study of blood T cells in healthy people across ages. TCRdb independently ran MiXCR on the 5' RACE reads; one entry per CDR3 protein. The sample lists 850,000 to 1,100,000 distinct CDR3 sequences, about two fifths occurring once. Sequenced: blood. The receptor set was obtained from a young man in good health. CDR3s include the opening cysteine and the closing phenylalanine or tryptophan. Fields, in order: V gene, D gene, J gene, CDR3 length, clone size, CDR3 protein, CDR3 DNA. The D gene is left open where the match is weak. Only some rows state a clone size, as once, few, many or a class for expanded clones.

>TRBV6-2/TRBV6-3|TRBD1|TRBJ2-4|14|NA
CASSSWTGEDIQYF
TGTGCCAGCAGTTCCTGGACAGGGGAGGACATTCAGTACTTC
>TRBV5-1|NA|TRBJ1-1|13|few
CASRVEVSTEAFF
TGCGCCAGCAGGGTGGAGGTTAGTACTGAAGCTTTCTTT
>TRBV9|NA|TRBJ2-3|16|few
CASSSPGGGPTDTQYF
TGTGCCAGCAGCAGCCCTGGGGGGGGCCCCACAGATACGCAGTATTTT
>TRBV29-1|TRBD1|TRBJ2-3|12|many
CSAGQGANTQYF
TGCAGCGCCGGACAGGGGGCGAATACGCAGTATTTT
>TRBV4-2|TRBD1|TRBJ2-4|15|NA
CASSHLDRDGDIQYF
TGTGCCAGCAGCCACCTGGACAGGGATGGGGACATTCAGTACTTC
>TRBV14|TRBD1|TRBJ1-4|20|NA
CASSDSSGTGGAGRHEKLFF
TGTGCCAGCAGCGATTCATCCGGGACAGGGGGCGCGGGGCGCCATGAAAAACTGTTTTTT
>TRBV6-6|NA|TRBJ2-5|11|few
CASSGLNEQYF
TGTGCCAGCTCCGGCCTGAATGAGCAGTACTTC
>TRBV24-1|TRBD1|TRBJ2-5|18|NA
CATSDPRTTKPGGETQYF
TGTGCCACCAGTGATCCCCGAACGACAAAGCCAGGGGGAGAGACCCAGTACTTC
>TRBV6-5|NA|TRBJ1-6|14|once
CASSSGQRNSPLHF
TGTGCCAGCAGTTCTGGGCAGAGAAATTCACCCCTCCACTTT
>TRBV20-1|TRBD1|TRBJ1-2|14|NA
CSAILTTGNYGYTF
TGCAGTGCTATACTTACGACAGGGAACTATGGCTACACCTTC
>TRBV27|NA|TRBJ2-5|15|few
CASSFGASAKETQYF
TGTGCCAGCAGTTTCGGCGCTAGCGCTAAAGAGACCCAGTACTTC
>TRBV6-6|NA|TRBJ2-5|13|few
CASSYLLAETQYF
TGTGCCAGCAGTTATTTGCTAGCGGAGACCCAGTACTTC
>TRBV9|NA|TRBJ2-1|15|NA
CASSVGETGNNEQFF
TGTGCCAGCAGCGTAGGAGAGACAGGCAACAATGAGCAGTTCTTC
>TRBV2|NA|TRBJ1-5|15|NA
CASSVMVGGHQPQHF
TGTGCCAGCAGTGTAATGGTCGGGGGGCATCAGCCCCAGCATTTT
>TRBV24-1|TRBD1|TRBJ1-1|15|NA
CATSEGDRLNTEAFF
TGTGCCACCAGTGAGGGGGACAGACTAAACACTGAAGCTTTCTTT
>TRBV7-2|TRBD2|TRBJ2-5|15|NA
CASTLAGESPETQYF
TGTGCCAGCACACTAGCGGGGGAATCTCCAGAGACCCAGTACTTC
>TRBV6-6|TRBD1|TRBJ1-2|16|NA
CASENPTGDTNYGYTF
TGTGCCAGCGAAAACCCAACAGGGGACACTAACTATGGCTACACCTTC
>TRBV7-3|NA|TRBJ2-1|15|few
CASSLATGGYNEQFF
TGTGCCAGCAGCTTGGCGACCGGGGGCTACAATGAGCAGTTCTTC
>TRBV5-5|NA|TRBJ2-7|15|NA
CASSKPKGDEYEQYF
TGTGCCAGCAGCAAACCTAAGGGGGACGAGTACGAGCAGTACTTC
>TRBV27|TRBD1|TRBJ2-5|14|NA
CASSSTGGQQTQYF
TGTGCCAGCAGTTCGACAGGGGGACAGCAGACCCAGTACTTC
>TRBV4-1|NA|TRBJ1-1|19|NA
CASSHGTPGLGRPNTEAFF
TGCGCCAGCAGCCATGGGACCCCCGGTTTGGGTCGACCGAACACTGAAGCTTTCTTT
>TRBV4-2|NA|TRBJ1-1|17|NA
CASSQGRLQLGGTEAFF
TGTGCCAGCAGCCAAGGGCGGCTACAGCTCGGGGGCACTGAAGCTTTCTTT
>TRBV7-9|NA|TRBJ1-1|15|NA
CASSKSRGARTEAFF
TGTGCCAGCAGCAAATCAAGGGGGGCAAGAACTGAAGCTTTCTTT
>TRBV20-1|NA|TRBJ2-1|17|NA
CSARPLRGQTSYNEQFF
TGCAGTGCTAGACCGCTCCGGGGACAAACCTCCTACAATGAGCAGTTCTTC
>TRBV28|TRBD1|TRBJ2-7|14|NA
CASLGTAPVYEQYF
TGTGCCAGCCTTGGGACAGCGCCTGTGTACGAGCAGTACTTC
>TRBV24-1|NA|TRBJ2-5|15|NA
CATGENSGSQEAQYF
TGTGCCACTGGCGAGAACAGCGGGTCCCAAGAGGCCCAGTACTTC
>TRBV9|NA|TRBJ1-4|14|few
CASSYTGFPEKLFF
TGTGCCAGCAGTTACACAGGGTTTCCTGAAAAACTGTTTTTT
>TRBV5-1|NA|TRBJ1-6|16|NA
CASSLAGPRENSPLHF
TGCGCCAGCAGCTTGGCCGGACCGAGGGAGAATTCACCCCTCCACTTT
>TRBV4-3|TRBD2|TRBJ2-7|14|NA
CASSQARGAYEQYF
TGCGCCAGCAGCCAAGCACGGGGGGCCTACGAGCAGTACTTC
>TRBV27|NA|TRBJ1-1|13|few
CASSPQIRTEAFF
TGTGCCAGCAGTCCCCAGATTCGAACTGAAGCTTTCTTT
>TRBV7-9|NA|TRBJ1-5|15|NA
CASSLWIGENQPQHF
TGTGCCAGCAGCTTATGGATAGGGGAAAATCAGCCCCAGCATTTT
>TRBV5-1|TRBD1|TRBJ1-5|15|NA
CASSPPTGGDQPQHF
TGCGCCAGCAGCCCCCCGACAGGGGGCGATCAGCCCCAGCATTTT
>TRBV18|NA|TRBJ2-7|14|few
CASSPGGVRHEQYF
TGTGCCAGCTCACCAGGAGGGGTTCGCCACGAGCAGTACTTC
>TRBV6-5|TRBD2|TRBJ2-5|15|few
CASRLSGGAQETQYF
TGTGCCAGCAGACTAAGCGGGGGGGCCCAAGAGACCCAGTACTTC
>TRBV28|NA|TRBJ1-1|12|NA
CASREGGTEVFF
TGTGCCAGCAGGGAGGGGGGCACTGAAGTTTTCTTT
>TRBV6-2/TRBV6-3|TRBD1|TRBJ2-7|13|NA
CASNAGTGYEQYF
TGTGCCAGCAATGCCGGGACAGGTTACGAGCAGTACTTC
>TRBV2|TRBD1|TRBJ1-6|15|NA
CASNPVGQGGSPLHF
TGTGCCAGCAACCCTGTCGGACAGGGTGGCTCACCCCTCCACTTT
>TRBV6-6|NA|TRBJ1-5|14|NA
CASSPDSINQPQHF
TGTGCCAGCAGTCCCGACAGCATAAATCAGCCCCAGCATTTT
>TRBV10-3|NA|TRBJ2-5|14|NA
CAISESTRVETQYF
TGTGCCATCAGTGAGTCGACCAGGGTTGAGACCCAGTACTTC
>TRBV10-3|NA|TRBJ2-1|14|few
CAAHSGRGDNEQFF
TGTGCCGCCCATAGCGGTCGCGGTGACAATGAGCAGTTCTTC
>TRBV27|TRBD1|TRBJ2-1|14|many
CASSPGTGGNEQFF
TGTGCCAGCAGTCCGGGGACAGGGGGCAATGAGCAGTTCTTC
>TRBV10-3|NA|TRBJ2-3|18|many
CAISDLTGKGASTDTQYF
TGTGCCATCAGTGATTTAACAGGGAAAGGGGCTAGCACAGATACGCAGTATTTT
>TRBV5-1|TRBD1|TRBJ2-5|15|NA
CASSLAGQGMETQYF
TGCGCCAGCAGCTTGGCGGGACAGGGTATGGAGACCCAGTACTTC
>TRBV5-1|TRBD1|TRBJ2-3|15|NA
CASSWGQVLPDTQYF
TGCGCCAGCAGTTGGGGACAGGTTCTCCCCGATACGCAGTATTTT
>TRBV29-1|NA|TRBJ2-3|11|NA
CSVQGGDTQYF
TGCAGCGTTCAGGGAGGAGATACGCAGTATTTT
>TRBV11-2|NA|TRBJ2-5|13|few
CASSLALGQTQYF
TGTGCCAGCAGCTTAGCGCTCGGGCAGACCCAGTACTTC
>TRBV9|NA|TRBJ2-3|12|NA
CASSVNRETQYF
TGTGCCAGCAGCGTAAATCGGGAAACGCAGTATTTT
>TRBV12-3/TRBV12-4|NA|TRBJ2-6|14|few
CASTINSGANVLTF
TGTGCCAGTACTATAAACTCTGGGGCCAACGTCCTGACTTTC
>TRBV20-1|TRBD2|TRBJ2-3|16|NA
CSASPQSGASTDTQYF
TGCAGTGCTTCCCCCCAGAGCGGGGCTAGCACAGATACGCAGTATTTT
>TRBV5-1|NA|TRBJ2-7|15|NA
CASSLGHSKAYEQYF
TGCGCCAGCAGCTTGGGACACAGCAAAGCCTACGAGCAGTACTTC
>TRBV12-3/TRBV12-4|NA|TRBJ2-7|14|few
CASTLSYASYEQYF
TGTGCCAGCACCCTCTCGTACGCTTCCTACGAGCAGTACTTC
>TRBV6-1|NA|TRBJ1-2|10|few
CASRDLGYTF
TGTGCCAGCAGGGATCTTGGCTACACCTTC
>TRBV28|NA|TRBJ2-1|15|NA
CASRTSGGTDNEQFF
TGTGCCAGCAGAACATCCGGGGGAACCGACAATGAGCAGTTCTTC
>TRBV4-1|NA|TRBJ2-1|17|NA
CASSQDLGEKAKNIQFF
TGCGCCAGCAGCCAAGATCTGGGAGAGAAAGCCAAAAACATTCAGTTCTTC